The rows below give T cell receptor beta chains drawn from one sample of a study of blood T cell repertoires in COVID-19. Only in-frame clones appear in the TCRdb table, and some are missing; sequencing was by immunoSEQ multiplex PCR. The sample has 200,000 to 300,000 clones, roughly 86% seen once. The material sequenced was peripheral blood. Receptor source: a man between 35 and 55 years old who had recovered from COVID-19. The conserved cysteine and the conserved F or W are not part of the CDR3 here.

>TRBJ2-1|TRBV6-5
ASSRTGGGNEQF
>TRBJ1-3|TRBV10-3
AISEMGQSSGNTIY
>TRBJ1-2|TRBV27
ASSQVSGFRGYGYT
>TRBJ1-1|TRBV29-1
SVGRQGTEAF
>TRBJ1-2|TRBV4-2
ASSQPQGFHGYT
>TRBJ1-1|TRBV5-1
ASSPDSANTEAF
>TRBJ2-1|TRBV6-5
ASSYVASGENNEQF
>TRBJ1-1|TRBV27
ASSTRDRRGAGEAF
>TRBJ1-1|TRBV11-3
ASSLDTSPIEANTEAF
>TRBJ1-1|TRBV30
ACRQSNTEAF
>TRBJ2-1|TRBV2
ASSERLAGGYNEQF
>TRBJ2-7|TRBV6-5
ASSYSWQGSYEQY
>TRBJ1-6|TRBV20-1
SASRGQVYNSPLH